A selection of T cell receptor beta chains follows, all from one sample in a study of blood T cell repertoires in COVID-19. The assay was immunoSEQ multiplex PCR, and TCRdb's table has in-frame clones only and misses some. The sample contains 110,000 to 150,000 clones, more than 75% of which appear only once. The specimen sequenced was peripheral blood. These receptors all stem from a woman aged 45-59 years with acute or convalescent COVID-19. Both conserved end residues are part of each CDR3. D genes are given only for firm matches. Size values are once, few and many counts, or a class for expanded clones, and some rows have none.

few | TRBJ2-5 | - | TRBV25-1 | CASSPGVAQYF | TGTGCCAGCAGCCCGGGGGTAGCCCAGTACTTC
few | TRBJ2-1 | TRBD2 | TRBV3-1/TRBV3-2 | CASSLAGSSYNEQFF | TGTGCCAGCAGCCTAGCGGGGAGCTCCTACAATGAGCAGTTCTTC
- | TRBJ2-2 | - | TRBV9 | CASSVGGGTGELFF | TGTGCCAGCAGCGTAGGAGGGGGCACCGGGGAGCTGTTTTTT
few | TRBJ2-1 | - | TRBV9 | CASSVNLEGEQFF | TGTGCCAGCAGCGTAAACCTGGAGGGTGAGCAGTTCTTC
- | TRBJ1-1 | - | TRBV18 | CASSRQNTEAFF | TGTGCCAGCTCACGACAGAACACTGAAGCTTTCTTT
once | TRBJ1-6 | - | TRBV19 | CASSNGRQHLNSPLHF | TGTGCCAGTTCGAACGGCAGACAGCACCTAAATTCACCCCTCCACTTT
- | TRBJ1-1 | - | TRBV7-3 | CASSPSPATAGTEAFF | TGTGCCAGCAGTCCCTCCCCGGCGACGGCGGGCACTGAAGCTTTCTTT
- | TRBJ2-6 | TRBD2 | TRBV7-2 | CASSLRRGGPGANVLTF | TGTGCCAGCAGCTTAAGGCGGGGGGGCCCTGGGGCCAACGTCCTGACTTTC
- | TRBJ2-7 | TRBD1 | TRBV5-1 | CASSFQQGSGGQYF | TGCGCCAGCAGCTTCCAACAGGGGTCAGGCGGGCAGTACTTC
- | TRBJ1-2 | - | TRBV29-1 | CSVEGQGLNYGYTF | TGCAGCGTCGAAGGGCAGGGACTAAACTATGGCTACACCTTC
- | TRBJ2-5 | - | TRBV19 | CASSAYQETQYF | TGTGCCAGTAGTGCGTACCAAGAGACCCAGTACTTC
- | TRBJ1-1 | - | TRBV5-4 | CASSQETGTRNTEAFF | TGTGCCAGCAGCCAGGAAACCGGGACACGGAACACTGAAGCTTTCTTT
- | TRBJ2-7 | - | TRBV5-5 | CASSLGAGSEDF | TGTGCCAGCAGCTTGGGGGCAGGCTCGGAAGACTTC
- | TRBJ1-2 | - | TRBV12-3/TRBV12-4 | CASRLDGNYGYTF | TGTGCCAGCAGACTCGACGGGAACTATGGCTACACCTTC
many | TRBJ2-3 | TRBD2 | TRBV4-3 | CASSQDPSGGANTQYF | TGCGCCAGCAGCCAAGATCCCAGCGGGGGGGCGAATACGCAGTATTTT
- | TRBJ1-1 | - | TRBV3-1/TRBV3-2 | CASSQASGGTEAFF | TGTGCCAGCAGCCAAGCTTCGGGTGGGACTGAAGCTTTCTTT
- | TRBJ1-3 | - | TRBV6-2/TRBV6-3 | CASSRGTGNTIYF | TGTGCCAGCAGCAGGGGAACTGGAAACACCATATATTTT
- | TRBJ1-1 | - | TRBV12-3/TRBV12-4 | CASSQGIEAFF | TGTGCCAGCAGTCAGGGAATTGAAGCTTTCTTT
once | TRBJ1-1 | - | TRBV28 | CASSLRGSGTEAFF | TGTGCCAGCAGTTTAAGGGGTTCCGGGACAGAAGCTTTCTTT
- | TRBJ2-7 | - | TRBV6-4 | CASSDPDNQRAGCYF | TGTGCCAGCAGTGACCCGGACAACCAGCGAGCAGGGTGTTACTTC
once | TRBJ2-1 | - | TRBV7-2 | CASSRDSPSYNEQFF | TGTGCCAGCAGCAGAGACAGTCCTAGCTACAATGAGCAGTTCTTC
- | TRBJ1-2 | - | TRBV7-9 | CASSLQDYGYTF | TGTGCCAGCAGCTTACAGGACTATGGCTACACCTTC
- | TRBJ2-2 | - | TRBV6-2/TRBV6-3 | CASSYLGTMNTGELFF | TGTGCCAGCAGTTACCTCGGGACAATGAACACCGGGGAGCTGTTTTTT
medium-sized | TRBJ1-2 | - | TRBV21-1 | CASSKVRQGARGYTF | TGTGCCAGCAGCAAAGTAAGGCAGGGGGCGCGAGGCTACACCTTC
- | TRBJ2-1 | TRBD2 | TRBV19 | CASSTGLAGGRYNEQFF | TGTGCCAGTAGTACGGGACTAGCGGGGGGCAGATACAATGAGCAGTTCTTC
- | TRBJ1-1 | TRBD1 | TRBV5-6 | CASSGTGGTEAFF | TGTGCCAGCAGCGGGACAGGGGGCACTGAAGCTTTCTTT
- | TRBJ2-3 | - | TRBV18 | CASSPRGLGTDTQYF | TGTGCCAGCTCACCACGGGGGCTCGGCACAGATACGCAGTATTTT
- | TRBJ1-1 | TRBD1 | TRBV19 | CASSNRQGTNTEAFF | TGTGCCAGTAGTAACCGACAGGGCACAAACACTGAAGCTTTCTTT
- | TRBJ1-2 | - | TRBV6-5 | CASSYSTVGNYGYTF | TGTGCCAGCAGTTACTCGACAGTGGGTAACTATGGCTACACCTTC
- | TRBJ1-1 | - | TRBV9 | CASSKDGQYTEAFF | TGTGCCAGCAGCAAAGACGGACAGTACACTGAAGCTTTCTTT
- | TRBJ2-7 | TRBD2 | TRBV3-1/TRBV3-2 | CASSHIAGLAGGRLYEQYF | TGTGCCAGCAGCCACATCGCGGGACTAGCGGGGGGCCGTCTCTACGAGCAGTACTTC
- | TRBJ1-3 | - | TRBV7-3 | CASSSQGGNTIYF | TGTGCCAGCAGCTCCCAGGGAGGAAACACCATATATTTT
- | TRBJ1-6 | TRBD1 | TRBV19 | CASSPMIGTGGSPLHF | TGTGCCAGTAGTCCCATGATCGGGACAGGGGGATCACCCCTCCACTTT
- | TRBJ1-1 | TRBD1 | TRBV18 | CASSGQGGEAFF | TGTGCCAGCTCGGGACAGGGCGGTGAAGCTTTCTTT
- | TRBJ2-1 | TRBD2 | TRBV14 | CASSWGQRGVDRQFF | TGTGCCAGCAGCTGGGGACAGCGGGGGGTGGATCGGCAGTTCTTC
- | TRBJ1-6 | - | TRBV5-6 | CASSFDRSDNSPLHF | TGTGCCAGCAGCTTCGACAGGTCGGACAATTCACCCCTCCACTTT
once | TRBJ1-2 | TRBD1 | TRBV25-1 | CASTPTGEYGYTF | TGTGCCAGCACCCCGACAGGGGAATATGGCTACACCTTC
- | TRBJ1-1 | - | TRBV6-4 | CASSDERDIGNTEAFF | TGTGCCAGCAGTGACGAGCGGGACATAGGGAACACTGAAGCTTTCTTT
- | TRBJ1-1 | - | TRBV2 | CASRGALNTEAFF | TGTGCCAGCAGAGGGGCGTTGAACACTGAAGCTTTCTTT
- | TRBJ1-2 | TRBD1 | TRBV4-3 | CASSQEGQGRYGYTF | TGCGCCAGCAGCCAAGAGGGACAGGGAAGATATGGCTACACCTTC
- | TRBJ1-2 | - | TRBV19 | CASSIAAANYGYTF | TGTGCCAGTAGTATAGCGGCGGCGAACTATGGCTACACCTTC
- | TRBJ1-1 | - | TRBV6-5 | CASSHLRGRNTEAFF | TGTGCCAGCAGTCACCTCAGGGGTCGCAACACTGAAGCTTTCTTT
- | TRBJ1-2 | - | TRBV29-1 | CSVDVADSPYGYTF | TGCAGCGTTGACGTGGCAGACAGTCCCTATGGCTACACCTTC
many | TRBJ2-1 | TRBD1 | TRBV3-1/TRBV3-2 | CASSPGQGSYEQFF | TGTGCCAGCAGCCCAGGACAGGGTTCGTATGAGCAGTTCTTC
- | TRBJ2-2 | TRBD2 | TRBV6-5 | CASGGGGLFELFF | TGTGCCAGCGGAGGCGGGGGGCTTTTCGAGCTGTTTTTT
- | TRBJ2-3 | - | TRBV6-6 | CASSSTGPADTQYF | TGTGCCAGCAGTTCGACAGGCCCCGCAGATACGCAGTATTTT
- | TRBJ1-5 | - | TRBV19 | CATRGFTGAGSNQPQHF | TGTGCCACGAGGGGGTTCACTGGGGCAGGCAGCAATCAGCCCCAGCATTTT
- | TRBJ1-5 | TRBD1 | TRBV7-9 | CASSRTGVNQPQHF | TGTGCCAGCAGCCGGACAGGGGTTAATCAGCCCCAGCATTTT